The rows below give T cell receptor beta chains drawn from one sample of a study of spatial heterogeneity in lung cancer. TCRdb re-analysed the 5' RACE reads in MiXCR, keeping a single row per CDR3 protein. Among 90,000 to 95,000 distinct CDR3 sequences listed, about 12% were seen once. The source material was PBMCs, sampled at surgery. These receptors were obtained from a male donor with early-stage non-small cell lung cancer. Each CDR3 is given with its conserved first and last residue. A D gene is named only where the DNA matches it firmly.

>TRBV27|TRBD1|TRBJ1-6
CASSGGTGTSPLHF
>TRBV6-1|TRBD1|TRBJ1-5
CASSVRTGVALGNQPQHF
>TRBV10-3|-|TRBJ1-3
CAISGRSSSGNTIYF
>TRBV6-1|-|TRBJ1-5
CASSEGNQPQHF
>TRBV7-9|TRBD2|TRBJ2-7
CASSSAEGGPYEQYF
>TRBV29-1|TRBD1|TRBJ1-1
CSVGQGASMVVTEAFF
>TRBV11-2|-|TRBJ1-6
CASSPAGRHSPLHF
>TRBV7-9|-|TRBJ1-2
CASSRTATTNYGYTF
>TRBV9|TRBD1|TRBJ2-4
CASSAGTGASDKNIQYF
>TRBV28|-|TRBJ2-2
CASSLSYTRGELFF
>TRBV20-1|-|TRBJ1-2
CSSSRNYGYTF
>TRBV7-2|TRBD1|TRBJ2-2
CASSFRGQGTGELFF
>TRBV6-5|TRBD2|TRBJ2-1
CAAPVGGATYNEQFF
>TRBV7-9|-|TRBJ2-3
CASSAGPQDTQYF
>TRBV7-6|TRBD1|TRBJ2-1
CASSLSSGGYNEQFF
>TRBV2|-|TRBJ2-2
CASAIRGGGTGELFF
>TRBV19|-|TRBJ2-3
CASSPTEGTDTQYF
>TRBV7-9|-|TRBJ1-2
CASSLGAGQNYGYTF
>TRBV20-1|-|TRBJ2-3
CSARGAGKDTQYF
>TRBV2|-|TRBJ2-2
CASRTTNWGELFF
>TRBV6-2/TRBV6-3|-|TRBJ2-7
CASSEGLPSYEQYF
>TRBV12-3/TRBV12-4|-|TRBJ1-1
CASSFRHTEAFF
>TRBV6-6|TRBD1|TRBJ1-5
CASRETGDGYQPQHF
>TRBV7-2|-|TRBJ1-6
CASSLEGSYNSPLHF
>TRBV21-1|-|TRBJ2-3
CASSKAGRSTDTQYF
>TRBV28|TRBD1|TRBJ1-5
CASRDLLTGDVQPQHF
>TRBV28|-|TRBJ2-2
CASSLGLHTGELFF
>TRBV18|-|TRBJ2-3
CASSDRRGQDTQYF
>TRBV7-6|-|TRBJ1-2
CASSPYQDLPNGYTF
>TRBV7-2|TRBD2|TRBJ2-7
CASRDGLAGAVGEQYF
>TRBV25-1|-|TRBJ2-7
CASRGGYEQYF
>TRBV19|-|TRBJ2-3
CASRGADTDTQYF
>TRBV5-1|-|TRBJ2-2
CASSGALDTGELFF